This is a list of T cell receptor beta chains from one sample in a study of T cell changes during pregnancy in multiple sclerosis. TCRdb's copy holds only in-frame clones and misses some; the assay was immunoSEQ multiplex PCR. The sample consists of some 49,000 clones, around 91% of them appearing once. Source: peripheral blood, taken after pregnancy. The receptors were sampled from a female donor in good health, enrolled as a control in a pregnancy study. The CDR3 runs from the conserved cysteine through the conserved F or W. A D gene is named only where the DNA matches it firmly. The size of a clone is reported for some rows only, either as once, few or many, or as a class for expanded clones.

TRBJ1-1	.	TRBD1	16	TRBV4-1	CASSLFPGQGNTEAFF	TGCGCCAGCAGCCTATTCCCGGGACAGGGGAACACTGAAGCTTTCTTT
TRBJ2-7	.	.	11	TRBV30	CAWTSSYEQYF	TGTGCCTGGACATCCTCCTACGAGCAGTACTTC
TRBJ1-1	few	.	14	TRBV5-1	CASRVQGGDTEAFF	TGCGCCAGTAGAGTACAAGGGGGGGACACTGAAGCTTTCTTT
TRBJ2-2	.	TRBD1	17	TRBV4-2	CASSSMMDRLNTGELFF	TGTGCCAGCAGCAGCATGATGGACAGGTTGAACACCGGGGAGCTGTTTTTT
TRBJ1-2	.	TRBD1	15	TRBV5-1	CASSLGGQGGYGYTF	TGCGCCAGCAGCTTGGGGGGACAGGGAGGCTATGGCTACACCTTC
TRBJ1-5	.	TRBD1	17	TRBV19	CASSPRDRPHFNQPQHF	TGTGCCAGTAGTCCGAGGGACAGGCCCCATTTCAATCAGCCCCAGCATTTT
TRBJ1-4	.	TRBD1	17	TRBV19	CASSHRDRVQTNEKLFF	TGTGCCAGTAGCCACCGGGACAGGGTACAAACTAATGAAAAACTGTTTTTT
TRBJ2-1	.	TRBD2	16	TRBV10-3	CAISEMGGYSYNEQFF	TGTGCCATCAGTGAGATGGGGGGGTACTCCTACAATGAGCAGTTCTTC
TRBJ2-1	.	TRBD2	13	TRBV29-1	CSVEDRAGGEQFF	TGCAGCGTTGAAGATCGTGCGGGGGGAGAGCAGTTCTTC
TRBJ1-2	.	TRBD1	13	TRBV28	CASRPGQGGGYTF	TGTGCCAGCAGGCCAGGACAGGGCGGCGGCTACACCTTC
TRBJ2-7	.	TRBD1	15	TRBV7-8	CASSSDRGGSYEQYF	TGTGCCAGCAGCAGCGACAGGGGTGGCTCCTACGAGCAGTACTTC
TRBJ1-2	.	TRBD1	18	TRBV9	CASSVDRDRGPTNYGYTF	TGTGCCAGCAGCGTAGACCGGGACAGGGGCCCGACTAACTATGGCTACACCTTC
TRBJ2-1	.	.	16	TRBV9	CASSVDLLADYNEQFF	TGTGCCAGCAGCGTAGATTTGCTAGCTGACTACAATGAGCAGTTCTTC
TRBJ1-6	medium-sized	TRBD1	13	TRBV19	CASSDRVNSPLHF	TGTGCCAGTAGCGACAGGGTGAATTCACCCCTCCACTTT
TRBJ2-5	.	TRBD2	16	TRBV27	CASSSETSGRSETQYF	TGTGCCAGCAGTTCCGAGACTAGCGGGAGATCTGAGACCCAGTACTTC
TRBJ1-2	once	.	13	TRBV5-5	CASSFLTDYGYTF	TGTGCCAGCAGCTTTCTTACAGACTATGGCTACACCTTC